This is a list of T cell receptor beta chains from one sample in a study of blood T cell repertoires in COVID-19. The method was immunoSEQ multiplex PCR; TCRdb's version includes in-frame clones alone and lacks a portion of them. The sample carries 300,000 to 450,000 clones, approximately 90% recorded once. Sequencing was performed on PBMCs or T cells enriched from blood (not recorded which). The source is a woman aged 18-29 years who had recovered from COVID-19. CDR3s include the opening cysteine and the closing phenylalanine or tryptophan. The order of the fields is V gene, D gene, CDR3 length, clone size, J gene, CDR3 DNA, CDR3 protein. The D gene is left open where the match is weak. Clone size is stated in some rows and not others, as once, few, many or a class when expanded.

V: TRBV20-1; D: .; length: 14; size: .; J: TRBJ2-3; DNA: TGCAGTGCTAGTTTAGATACTAGCACAGATACGCAGTATTTT; CDR3: CSASLDTSTDTQYF
V: TRBV19; D: TRBD1; length: 20; size: few; J: TRBJ1-5; DNA: TGTGCCAGTAGTATCCCGTTCCTCCGGGACAGGGCGCTCAGCAATCAGCCCCAGCATTTT; CDR3: CASSIPFLRDRALSNQPQHF
V: TRBV5-4; D: TRBD1; length: 13; size: .; J: TRBJ1-2; DNA: TGTGCCAGCAGCCATGGGACAGTTCTAGGCTACACCTTC; CDR3: CASSHGTVLGYTF
V: TRBV21-1; D: .; length: 19; size: .; J: TRBJ2-3; DNA: TGTGCCAGCAGCAAAGCCCTTCACCGGGACAGGGTGGGCACAGATACGCAGTATTTT; CDR3: CASSKALHRDRVGTDTQYF
V: TRBV9; D: .; length: 17; size: .; J: TRBJ1-2; DNA: TGTGCCAGCAGCCGGCAGGGAGGGGGTGATTCCCCCTATGGCTACACCTTC; CDR3: CASSRQGGGDSPYGYTF
V: TRBV20-1; D: .; length: 10; size: .; J: TRBJ1-3; DNA: TGCAGTGCCAGCACAGACACCATATATTTT; CDR3: CSASTDTIYF
V: TRBV28; D: TRBD2; length: 18; size: .; J: TRBJ2-2; DNA: TGTGCCAGCAGTTTCGTACTAGCGGGGCTCTTGAACACCGGGGAGCTGTTTTTT; CDR3: CASSFVLAGLLNTGELFF
V: TRBV9; D: TRBD1; length: 15; size: .; J: TRBJ1-3; DNA: TGTGCCAGCAGCGGAGGGACAGGGGCTGGAAACACCATATATTTT; CDR3: CASSGGTGAGNTIYF
V: TRBV3-1/TRBV3-2; D: TRBD1; length: 14; size: .; J: TRBJ1-1; DNA: TGTGCCAGCAGACCCGGGACAGGAGGGGGTGAAGCTTTCTTT; CDR3: CASRPGTGGGEAFF
V: TRBV10-3; D: .; length: 17; size: .; J: TRBJ1-6; DNA: TGTGCCATCAGTGAGGGGGGCCGGGTCCAGTTCAATTCACCCCTCCACTTT; CDR3: CAISEGGRVQFNSPLHF
V: TRBV12-3/TRBV12-4; D: .; length: 12; size: once; J: TRBJ1-1; DNA: TGTGCCAGCACCGATGGGGGGGTTGAAGCTTTCTTT; CDR3: CASTDGGVEAFF
V: TRBV4-1; D: TRBD1; length: 15; size: .; J: TRBJ2-1; DNA: TGCGCCAGCAGCCAAGACTCACAAGGGGGCTATGAGCAGTTCTTC; CDR3: CASSQDSQGGYEQFF
V: TRBV7-9; D: .; length: 14; size: .; J: TRBJ2-1; DNA: TGTGCCAGCAGCTTACCGACAGGGAGGAATGAGCAGTTCTTC; CDR3: CASSLPTGRNEQFF
V: TRBV11-2; D: .; length: 11; size: .; J: TRBJ2-1; DNA: TGTGCCAGCAGCCGCTACAATGAGCAGTTCTTC; CDR3: CASSRYNEQFF
V: TRBV9; D: TRBD2; length: 19; size: .; J: TRBJ2-3; DNA: TGTGCCAGCAGCCAGCGCTCCTATCTAGCGGGGGTCGCGTCAGATACGCAGTATTTT; CDR3: CASSQRSYLAGVASDTQYF
V: TRBV4-1; D: TRBD1; length: 15; size: .; J: TRBJ2-7; DNA: TGCGCCAGCAGCCTTGGTCCGCAGGGGGCGTACGAGCAGTACTTC; CDR3: CASSLGPQGAYEQYF
V: TRBV6-5; D: .; length: 15; size: .; J: TRBJ1-3; DNA: TGTGCCAGCAGTTACTCTGATACTAGAGGAAACACCATATATTTT; CDR3: CASSYSDTRGNTIYF
V: TRBV27; D: TRBD1; length: 14; size: few; J: TRBJ1-5; DNA: TGTGCCAGCAGCAGGGACAGTAGCAATCAGCCCCAGCATTTT; CDR3: CASSRDSSNQPQHF
V: TRBV6-6; D: TRBD2; length: 16; size: .; J: TRBJ2-7; DNA: TGTGCCAGCAGTTACTCGGCTAGCGGGGGGGTCAACGAGCAGTACTTC; CDR3: CASSYSASGGVNEQYF
V: TRBV4-1; D: TRBD1; length: 17; size: .; J: TRBJ1-1; DNA: TGCGCCAGCAGCCAAGAACCGGGACAGGGGGCACAGAGTGAAGCTTTCTTT; CDR3: CASSQEPGQGAQSEAFF
V: TRBV11-2; D: TRBD2; length: 17; size: .; J: TRBJ2-2; DNA: TGTGCCAGCAGCTTATCTCGAGCGGGGGGGTATACCGGGGAGCTGTTTTTT; CDR3: CASSLSRAGGYTGELFF
V: TRBV5-1; D: .; length: 16; size: .; J: TRBJ2-3; DNA: TGCGCCAGCAGCTTGGTTGGCGGTGGAGGCACAGATACGCAGTATTTT; CDR3: CASSLVGGGGTDTQYF
V: TRBV6-2/TRBV6-3; D: TRBD1; length: 15; size: .; J: TRBJ2-2; DNA: TGTGCCAGCAGTTTAACAGGGGTGGGCACCGGGGAGCTGTTTTTT; CDR3: CASSLTGVGTGELFF
V: TRBV14; D: TRBD1; length: 13; size: .; J: TRBJ2-7; DNA: TGTGCCAGCAGTCTTACAGGGGGGTACGAGCAGTACTTC; CDR3: CASSLTGGYEQYF
V: TRBV7-2; D: TRBD1; length: 15; size: .; J: TRBJ1-5; DNA: TGTGCCAGCAGCTTAGACCAGGGGGCGAGGCAGCCCCAGCATTTT; CDR3: CASSLDQGARQPQHF
V: TRBV27; D: .; length: 13; size: .; J: TRBJ2-7; DNA: TGTGCCAGCAGTTTGGCGCGGGCCTACGAGCAGTACTTC; CDR3: CASSLARAYEQYF
V: TRBV6-1; D: TRBD1; length: 16; size: .; J: TRBJ1-2; DNA: TGTGCCAGCAGTGACCCTCGGGCGACAGGGAACTATGGCTACACCTTC; CDR3: CASSDPRATGNYGYTF
V: TRBV7-3; D: .; length: 14; size: .; J: TRBJ2-7; DNA: TGTGCCAGCAGCTTATCAGGGAACACCTACGAGCAGTACTTC; CDR3: CASSLSGNTYEQYF
V: TRBV21-1; D: .; length: 15; size: once; J: TRBJ1-5; DNA: TGTGCCAGCAGCAAAATTCGACAGGGGTGTCAGCCCCAGCATTTT; CDR3: CASSKIRQGCQPQHF
V: TRBV6-1; D: .; length: 15; size: .; J: TRBJ1-4; DNA: TGTGCCAGCAGTGAAGCAGGGGGTATTAATGAAAAACTGTTTTTT; CDR3: CASSEAGGINEKLFF
V: TRBV5-6; D: .; length: 15; size: .; J: TRBJ1-2; DNA: TGTGCCAGCAGCTTTTCGGGCAGGGTGGACTATGGCTACACCTTC; CDR3: CASSFSGRVDYGYTF
V: TRBV11-2; D: TRBD2; length: 17; size: .; J: TRBJ2-3; DNA: TGTGCCAGCAGCTTAGGGTGGTCGCGGGGGGACACAGATACGCAGTATTTT; CDR3: CASSLGWSRGDTDTQYF
V: TRBV10-3; D: .; length: 13; size: .; J: TRBJ1-5; DNA: TGTGCCATCAGTGAAAGTTCTACGGGACAAAAGCATTTT; CDR3: CAISESSTGQKHF
V: TRBV10-3; D: TRBD2; length: 13; size: .; J: TRBJ2-7; DNA: TGTGCCATCCGGCCGGGACTAACTTACGAGCAGTACTTC; CDR3: CAIRPGLTYEQYF
V: TRBV11-2; D: TRBD1; length: 16; size: .; J: TRBJ2-3; DNA: TGTGCCAGCAGCTATAGCGTTAGGGGGCAGACAGATACGCAGTATTTT; CDR3: CASSYSVRGQTDTQYF
V: TRBV6-5; D: TRBD1; length: 14; size: .; J: TRBJ1-2; DNA: TGTGCCAGCAGCTACGAGGGACAGGGGGTGATATACACCTTC; CDR3: CASSYEGQGVIYTF
V: TRBV5-1; D: .; length: 14; size: .; J: TRBJ1-1; DNA: TGCGCCAGCAGCTTCATATCAGAGAACACTGAAGCTTTCTTT; CDR3: CASSFISENTEAFF
V: TRBV6-5; D: .; length: 13; size: .; J: TRBJ1-4; DNA: TGTGCCAGCAGGGCCCCAGGGAATGAAAAACTGTTTTTT; CDR3: CASRAPGNEKLFF
V: TRBV7-9; D: .; length: 15; size: .; J: TRBJ1-4; DNA: TGTGCCAGCAGTCATACAGGCGACCCCAATGAAAAACTGTTTTTT; CDR3: CASSHTGDPNEKLFF
V: TRBV7-3; D: TRBD2; length: 19; size: .; J: TRBJ2-3; DNA: TGTGCCAGCAGCTCAGGGCTAGCGGGGGTCGATCCTAACACAGATACGCAGTATTTT; CDR3: CASSSGLAGVDPNTDTQYF
V: TRBV3-1/TRBV3-2; D: TRBD1; length: 14; size: .; J: TRBJ1-1; DNA: TGTGCCAGCAGCCAAGATCTGGGACAGGGGTTAGCTTTCTTT; CDR3: CASSQDLGQGLAFF
V: TRBV5-4; D: .; length: 14; size: once; J: TRBJ2-2; DNA: TGTGCCAGCAGCGGGGGGAGGAACTCCGGGGAGCTGTTTTTT; CDR3: CASSGGRNSGELFF
V: TRBV18; D: TRBD1; length: 14; size: .; J: TRBJ1-1; DNA: TGTGCCAGCGCGGGACAGGGGATTTCCACTGAAGCTTTCTTT; CDR3: CASAGQGISTEAFF
V: TRBV6-1; D: TRBD1; length: 16; size: .; J: TRBJ2-5; DNA: TGTGCCAGCAGTGGGACAGGGGTTCAATTTTTGGAGACCCAGTACTTC; CDR3: CASSGTGVQFLETQYF
V: TRBV6-1; D: .; length: 15; size: .; J: TRBJ1-5; DNA: TGTGCCAGCAGTGAAGATCGGTGGGGAGCTCAGCCCCAGCATTTT; CDR3: CASSEDRWGAQPQHF
V: TRBV13; D: .; length: 15; size: .; J: TRBJ2-5; DNA: TGTGCCAGCAGCCAGACAGACTCCGTGCAAGAGACCCAGTACTTC; CDR3: CASSQTDSVQETQYF
V: TRBV19; D: TRBD1; length: 15; size: .; J: TRBJ2-7; DNA: TGTGCCAGTAGTGTCCGGGACAGGGGCTCCTACGAGCAGTACTTC; CDR3: CASSVRDRGSYEQYF
V: TRBV19; D: TRBD1; length: 16; size: .; J: TRBJ1-6; DNA: TGTGCCAGTAGTGCGACAGGGGCCCTTGCCAATTCACCCCTCCACTTT; CDR3: CASSATGALANSPLHF
V: TRBV20-1; D: .; length: 14; size: .; J: TRBJ1-4; DNA: TGCAGTGCTGGTGGGAGGTCAACTAATGAAAAACTGTTTTTT; CDR3: CSAGGRSTNEKLFF
V: TRBV2; D: .; length: 15; size: .; J: TRBJ2-5; DNA: TGTGCCAGCAGCCCTCTCCAGGGATCGGGAGAGACCCAGTACTTC; CDR3: CASSPLQGSGETQYF